This entry concerns a single T cell receptor beta chain. Cohort 3 donors were reported recovered after two negative PCRs, clearance, or symptom resolution. Per the study methods: Estimated nucleated cell counts came from reference gene primer amplification. The data were produced by immunoSEQ multiplex PCR, yet TCRdb's version contains in-frame clones alone and is incomplete. V and J calls and clone size are given by that table; D and trimming were obtained from the DNA. The sample has roughly 400,000 clones; about 83% are singletons. CDR3 size: 14 residues. Losses at the gene ends were 3 bases for V and 6 bases for J; bases not matched to a gene: 6. Germline-derived CDR1 and CDR2 are LGHDT and YNNKEL (reference sequence). The data originate from a study of blood T cell repertoires in COVID-19.

The chain joins TRBV3-1 (or the pseudogene TRBV3-2) to TRBJ2-7; 9 nucleotides align to TRBD2. The sequenced sample was PBMCs or T cells enriched from blood (not recorded which). This clonotype originated in a woman between 50 and 59 years old who had recovered from COVID-19. The CDR3 DNA reads TGTGCCAGCAGCCAGCCGGGACTAGCTTTCGAGCAGTACTTC. This translates into CASSQPGLAFEQYF.